The next 31 T cell receptor beta chains were all read from a single sample in a study of T-cell reconstitution after alpha-beta-depleted transplantation in children. As it was prepared, the TCRbeta library received unique molecular identifiers. TCRdb re-called the PCR reads with MiXCR, one entry per CDR3 protein. The repertoire has about 980,000 distinct CDR3 sequences, under 30% of them found once; the top ten carry 25% to 35%. Sequencing used PBMCs, mostly from graft donor cells, obtained 360 days after TCRalphabeta/CD19-depleted stem cell transplant. These receptors were obtained from a boy younger than two who had a stem cell transplant for SCID, so the T cells may come from the graft donor.

The chain uses TRBV20-1 and TRBJ1-2; D is undetermined. V was cut by 3 bases and J by 2 bases, with 7 bases left in between. Germline loops: CDR1 DFQATT, CDR2 SNEGSKA (reference sequence). There are 12 residues in the CDR3. The CDR3: CSASVGNYGYTF. For the CDR3, the DNA is TGCAGTGCTAGTGTGGGGAACTATGGCTACACCTTC.

The chain couples TRBV6-5 to TRBJ2-3, with D possibly being TRBD1 or TRBD2 (6 bases each). Trimming took off 1 base at V and 5 bases at J, with 19 bases between the two ends. CDR1 and CDR2 from the germline V gene are MNHEY and SVGAGI. The CDR3 totals 17 residues. The CDR3 region has the DNA TGTGCCAGCAGTTACTACGTGGGGGGCCCGGGCGGAGATACGCAGTATTTT. Its protein is CASSYYVGGPGGDTQYF.

J is TRBJ2-5 and V is TRBV20-1; 10 bases line up with TRBD2. The J segment lost 2 bases and the V segment lost 3 bases, leaving 6 bases of the junction unmatched. The CDR3 consists of 15 residues. Germline V gives CDR1 DFQATT, CDR2 SNEGSKA (reference sequence). The CDR3 DNA reads TGCAGTGCTAGTAGGGGACTAGCGATACAAGAGACCCAGTACTTC. As protein: CSASRGLAIQETQYF.

The gene calls are TRBV7-9 and TRBJ2-7; D might be TRBD1 or TRBD2, each matching 5 bases. Germline V gene sequence: CDR1 SEHNR, CDR2 FQNEAQ (reference sequence). Trimming left V 1 base short and J 1 base short, with 14 bases between. The CDR3 runs to 16 residues. For the CDR3, the DNA is TGTGCCAGCAGCTTAGGGAGAGGGGTCTCGTCCTACGAGCAGTACTTC. Translation: CASSLGRGVSSYEQYF.

V and J are TRBV6-2 or TRBV6-3 and TRBJ2-5; D may be TRBD1 (6 bases). V lost 6 bases and J 2 bases, leaving 22 bases between the germline ends. CDR1 and CDR2 from the germline V gene are MNHEY and SVGEGT. The CDR3 sequence is 17 residues long. The CDR3 here is CASSRTRNRVGQETQYF. CDR3 DNA sequence: TGTGCCAGCAGCCGAACTCGGAACAGGGTGGGTCAAGAGACCCAGTACTTC.

The genes are TRBV5-1 and TRBJ2-2, with a possible D match to TRBD2 (5 bases). The germline V and J ends were trimmed by 10 bases and 0 bases, with 13 bases remaining between them. The CDR3 is made up of 14 amino acids. Germline CDR1 and CDR2: SGHRS and YFSETQ. Written as DNA, the CDR3 is TGCGCCGGACGGGAAACTGCGAACACCGGGGAGCTGTTTTTT. This encodes CAGRETANTGELFF.

The CDR3 DNA sequence: TGTGCCAGCAGTTTTATGTGGCTAACCTCCTACGAGCAGTACTTC. As protein: CASSFMWLTSYEQYF. This chain uses TRBV12-3 or TRBV12-4 with TRBJ2-7; D ambiguous. The V and J ends lost 3 bases and 0 bases respectively, with 12 bases between them. The CDR3 extends over 15 amino acids.

The chain has TRBV29-1 and TRBJ2-2; 7 positions agree with TRBD1. The length of the CDR3 is 15 residues. With 5 bases clipped from V and 3 bases from J, the junction kept 9 bases outside the gene matches. CDR1 and CDR2 (germline): SQVTM, ANQGSEA. The CDR3 DNA reads as TGCAGCGTTAAAATACAGGGGATGGACACCGGGGAGCTGTTTTTT. It translates to CSVKIQGMDTGELFF.

There are a few counts of this clonotype. The chain employs TRBV24-1 and TRBJ2-5; possibly TRBD1 for D (5 bases). V dropped 1 base and J dropped 3 bases, with 5 bases sitting between them. This CDR3 is built from 13 residues. Germline CDR1 reads KGHDR; CDR2 reads SFDVKD. The chain's CDR3 is CATSDFREETQYF. CDR3 DNA: TGTGCCACCAGTGATTTCAGGGAAGAGACCCAGTACTTC.

This chain connects TRBV4-2 to TRBJ2-7, with D unresolved. Germline V gene data show CDR1 as LGHNA and CDR2 as YNFKEQ. The V and J ends lost 2 bases and 6 bases respectively, with 23 bases between them. CDR3 length: 17 residues. CDR3 protein: CASSQSTIIRNLLEQYF. The CDR3 bases are TGTGCCAGCAGCCAATCGACCATTATCCGAAATCTCCTCGAGCAGTACTTC.

The rearrangement joins TRBV7-2 to TRBJ2-5, with TRBD2 matching 13 bases. The CDR3 spans 17 residues. The germline V gene has CDR1 SGHTA and CDR2 FQGNSA. The V and J ends lost 2 bases and 7 bases, in that order; junction bases with no gene match: 10. Here the CDR3 DNA reads TGTGCCAGCAGCTTAACAACCGGGACTAGCGGGGCACGGACCCAGTACTTC. This translates into CASSLTTGTSGARTQYF.

This clonotype was observed a few times. The chain recombines TRBV6-1 with TRBJ1-5; D might be TRBD1 (5 bases). This CDR3 spans 14 amino acids. Germline CDR1 and CDR2: MNHNS and SASEGT. Trimming left V 10 bases short and J 3 bases short, with 16 bases between. In DNA form, the CDR3 reads TGTGCCATTTCGGACACGTCGTACAATCAGCCCCAGCATTTT. Amino acid sequence: CAISDTSYNQPQHF.

This clonotype showed up just a few times. V usage is TRBV20-1 and J usage is TRBJ1-5; D possibly corresponds to TRBD1 (6 bases). The V and J ends lost 6 bases and 4 bases respectively, with 13 bases between them. This CDR3 is built from 13 residues. Germline V gene sequence: CDR1 DFQATT, CDR2 SNEGSKA (reference sequence). The CDR3 sequence is CSAHKGGNQPQHF. The CDR3 nucleotides read TGCAGTGCGCACAAGGGGGGAAATCAGCCCCAGCATTTT.

The gene calls are TRBV9 and TRBJ2-2, with 8 bases matching TRBD1. Per the germline V gene, CDR1 is SGDLS and CDR2 is YYNGEE. The CDR3 has 16 amino acids. V gave up 4 bases and J gave up 6 bases; unmatched junction bases: 11. This CDR3 reads CASSKTGGLIPGELFF. DNA of the CDR3: TGTGCCAGCAGCAAAACAGGGGGACTTATTCCCGGGGAGCTGTTTTTT.

This clonotype has just one count. This sequence joins TRBV28 and TRBJ2-5; D possibly corresponds to TRBD1 (6 bases). V was pared by 6 bases and J by 2 bases, with 19 bases between. Germline CDR1 and CDR2: MDHEN and SYDVKM. This CDR3 is 16 amino acids long. The CDR3 nucleotides are TGTGCCAGCAGCCTAGACAGGCCACCCCCTCAAGAGACCCAGTACTTC. It encodes CASSLDRPPPQETQYF.

There are a few counts of this clonotype. The chain joins TRBV12-3 or TRBV12-4 to TRBJ1-6, with D uncertain. This CDR3 region has 13 residues. Trimming cost V 3 bases and J 8 bases, with 8 bases left between them. The CDR3: CASSFDPYSPLHF. The CDR3 nucleotides are TGTGCCAGCAGTTTTGACCCTTATTCACCCCTCCACTTT.

This clonotype was counted ten times or more. This chain links TRBV5-1 with TRBJ2-3; D gene uncertain. Germline assignment: CDR1 SGHRS and CDR2 YFSETQ. The V end was cut by 0 bases, the J end by 8 bases, with 7 bases between. This CDR3 contains 12 residues. CDR3 nucleotide sequence: TGCGCCAGCAGCTTGGGACTGGGTACGCAGTATTTT. Translation gives CASSLGLGTQYF.

The chain joins TRBV2 to TRBJ2-5, with 8 bases that match TRBD2. With V trimmed by 6 bases and J by 5 bases, 5 bases remained unmatched. The germline gives CDR1 SNHLY, CDR2 FYNNEI. The CDR3 is 13 amino acids. The CDR3 bases are TGTGCCAGCAGACCACTAGCGGTGGAGACCCAGTACTTC. Its protein product is CASRPLAVETQYF.

V gene TRBV6-1 combines with J gene TRBJ1-1, with 9 bases aligning to TRBD1. The CDR3 spans 15 residues. V trimming: 8 bases; J trimming: 5 bases; junction bases outside the gene matches: 12. The germline CDR1 and CDR2 sequences are MNHNS and SASEGT. CDR3 region: CASLHGQGPWTEAFF. The CDR3 DNA reads as TGTGCCAGCCTCCATGGACAGGGGCCATGGACTGAAGCTTTCTTT.

This clonotype appeared a few times. DNA for the CDR3: TGCAGCGTTGCAGGGACGGGGGATCAGCCCCAGCATTTT. Its translation: CSVAGTGDQPQHF. This rearrangement joins TRBV29-1 to TRBJ1-5, with TRBD1 as a possible D gene (5 bases). From germline, CDR1 is SQVTM and CDR2 ANQGSEA. V dropped 4 bases and J dropped 5 bases, with 12 bases sitting between them. The length of the CDR3 is 13 residues. The whole variable domain, filled in from reference TRBV29-1 and TRBJ1-5, reads SAVISQKPSRDICQRGTSLTIQCQVDSQVTMMFWYRQQPGQSLTLIATANQGSEATYESGFVIDKFPISRPNLTFSTLTVSNMSPEDSSIYLCSVAGTGDQPQHFGDGTRLSIL.

The chain joins TRBV5-6 to TRBJ2-7; D is undetermined. V was trimmed by 1 base and J by 6 bases, leaving 11 bases between them. This CDR3 spans 13 amino acids. The germline V gene encodes CDR1 SGHDT and CDR2 YYEEEE. The CDR3 protein is CASSLPSVGEQYF. DNA of the CDR3: TGTGCCAGCAGCTTGCCGTCCGTGGGCGAGCAGTACTTC.

The chain joins TRBV29-1 to TRBJ2-1, with 15 bases lining up with TRBD2. After removal of 7 bases from V and 2 bases from J, the junction contained 9 bases not matched to a gene. The length of the CDR3 is 17 residues. Germline lookup yields CDR1 SQVTM and CDR2 ANQGSEA. The CDR3 region has the DNA TGCAGCGGTGTAGGACTAGCGGGGGGGCTCACCTACAATGAGCAGTTCTTC. Its translation is CSGVGLAGGLTYNEQFF.

The rearrangement uses TRBV4-1 and TRBJ2-1; 10 bases match TRBD2. CDR1 MGHRA and CDR2 YSYEKL come from the germline V gene. With 6 bases clipped from V and 5 bases from J, the junction kept 10 bases outside the gene matches. The CDR3 has 16 amino acids. CDR3 DNA sequence: TGCGCCAGCAGTCCTCAAACTAGCGGGGCAAACAATGAGCAGTTCTTC. Amino acids: CASSPQTSGANNEQFF.

This clonotype has a handful of counts. The rearrangement joins TRBV4-3 to TRBJ1-6; 11 nucleotides line up with TRBD1. Germline V lookup: CDR1 LGHNA, CDR2 YSLEER. CDR3 length equals 15 residues. Trimming at V came to 1 base and at J to 8 bases, leaving 1 base not matched to a gene. CDR3 DNA sequence: TGCGCCAGCAGCCAAGGGGACAGGGGGGATTCACCCCTCCACTTT. Translation: CASSQGDRGDSPLHF.

This clonotype was seen only a few times. The genes are TRBV12-3 or TRBV12-4 and TRBJ2-5; no firm D call. The CDR3 runs to 15 residues. Trimming cost V 6 bases and J 2 bases, with 16 bases left between them. CDR3 nucleotide sequence: TGTGCCAGCAGCCCTGGACCAGCCGTACAAGAGACCCAGTACTTC. This gives the protein CASSPGPAVQETQYF.

The chain combines TRBV20-1 with TRBJ2-1; TRBD1 matches 8 bases. Germline values: CDR1 DFQATT, CDR2 SNEGSKA (reference sequence). The V gene end was trimmed by 3 bases and the J gene end by 2 bases; junction bases not matched to a gene: 3. The CDR3 sequence is 14 residues long. The CDR3 is CSARDRVPYNEQFF. In DNA, the CDR3 is TGCAGTGCTAGGGACAGGGTACCCTACAATGAGCAGTTCTTC.

This clonotype came up a few times. The chain uses TRBV20-1 and TRBJ1-5; 9 bases map to TRBD1. The germline CDR1 and CDR2 sequences are DFQATT and SNEGSKA (reference sequence). This CDR3 is built from 14 residues. Losses at the gene ends were 1 base for V and 5 bases for J; bases not matched to a gene: 3. CDR3 sequence: CSARVRDRDQPQHF. Here the CDR3 DNA reads TGCAGTGCTAGAGTTCGGGACAGGGATCAGCCCCAGCATTTT.

This clonotype has a handful of counts. The chain recombines TRBV5-6 with TRBJ2-1, with D perhaps matching TRBD2 (5 bases). The germline V and J ends were trimmed by 2 bases and 9 bases, with 15 bases remaining between them. Germline V gene lookup returns CDR1 SGHDT and CDR2 YYEEEE. The CDR3 length is 14 residues. The chain's CDR3 is CASSLWLRTGEQFF. The CDR3 bases are TGTGCCAGCAGCTTATGGCTCCGGACTGGTGAGCAGTTCTTC.

The V call is TRBV20-1, the J call TRBJ2-2; unclear D gene. There are 14 residues in the CDR3. V lost 2 bases, J lost 5 bases, and 12 bases lay in between. Germline CDR1 reads DFQATT; CDR2 reads SNEGSKA (reference sequence). In nucleotides, the CDR3 is TGCAGTGCTAGACAGCAGAAGAAAACCGGGGAGCTGTTTTTT. Protein product: CSARQQKKTGELFF.

V is TRBV7-9 and J is TRBJ2-7; D perhaps matches TRBD2 (6 bases). V was clipped by 3 bases and J by 7 bases, with 13 bases between them. The CDR3 has 13 residues. Germline CDR1 SEHNR, CDR2 FQNEAQ (reference sequence). The CDR3 loop is CASSFGPGGEQYF. CDR3 bases: TGTGCCAGCAGCTTCGGGCCCGGAGGGGAGCAGTACTTC.

The gene calls are TRBV28 and TRBJ2-1; weak D call: TRBD1 (5 bases). CDR1 is MDHEN and CDR2 is SYDVKM in the germline V gene. The CDR3 has 13 amino acids. Trimming pared 4 bases from V and 9 bases from J, leaving 13 bases between. The CDR3: CASSSQGYTEQFF. In nucleotides, the CDR3 is TGTGCCAGCAGTTCTCAGGGATATACTGAGCAGTTCTTC.